The 20 T cell receptor beta chains below come from one sample, sequenced in a study of blood T cell repertoires in COVID-19. The data were produced by immunoSEQ multiplex PCR, yet TCRdb's version contains in-frame clones alone and is incomplete. The sample records roughly 100,000 clones, roughly three quarters being singletons. Sequencing was carried out using peripheral blood. The receptors shown here come from a woman aged 80 or over with acute or convalescent COVID-19.

J is TRBJ1-4 and V is TRBV2; TRBD1 agrees at 7 bases. The germline gives CDR1 SNHLY, CDR2 FYNNEI. The junction had 10 bases not matched to a gene; V was cut back by 5 bases and J by 7 bases. This CDR3 is 15 amino acids long. The DNA for the CDR3 is TGTGCCAGCAGTCCATCGACAGGGCCTCGTGAAAAACTGTTTTTT. It is translated as CASSPSTGPREKLFF.

The gene calls are TRBV7-3 and TRBJ1-1, with a tentative D call TRBD1 (6 bases). Germline CDR1 SGHTA, CDR2 FQGTGA. This CDR3 spans 16 amino acids. V lost 1 base to trimming and J lost 1 base, with 13 bases between them. CDR3: CASSLSLQGRNTEAFF. In nucleotides, the CDR3 is TGTGCCAGCAGCTTAAGCTTACAGGGCCGGAACACTGAAGCTTTCTTT.

V gene TRBV6-5 combines with J gene TRBJ2-1; unclear D gene. The germline V and J ends were trimmed by 5 bases and 9 bases, with 11 bases remaining between them. The CDR3 is made up of 12 amino acids. CDR1 and CDR2 from the germline V gene are MNHEY and SVGAGI. CDR3 loop: CASSPPGVEQFF. CDR3 coding DNA: TGTGCCAGCAGTCCTCCTGGAGTTGAGCAGTTCTTC.

V and J are TRBV19 and TRBJ1-3, with D tentatively TRBD1 (5 bases). CDR1 is LNHDA, CDR2 SQIVND, per germline (reference sequence). Trimming took 7 bases from V and 0 from J, leaving 13 bases between them. This CDR3 has 15 amino acids. CDR3: CASNLGVSSGNTIYF. As DNA, the CDR3 is TGTGCCAGTAATCTAGGGGTCAGCTCTGGAAACACCATATATTTT.

V gene TRBV7-2 combines with J gene TRBJ1-1; TRBD1 is a possible D gene (5 bases). With 10 bases removed from V and 2 bases from J, the gap between germline ends came to 17 bases. CDR1 is SGHTA and CDR2 is FQGNSA in the germline V gene. The CDR3 loop spans 14 amino acids. CDR3 sequence reads: CATRNRLTNTEAFF. For the CDR3, the DNA is TGTGCCACAAGGAACAGGCTGACAAACACTGAAGCTTTCTTT.

The genes are TRBV9 and TRBJ1-6; the match to TRBD1 covers 11 bases. The germline gives CDR1 SGDLS, CDR2 YYNGEE. V gave up 3 bases and J gave up 10 bases; unmatched junction bases: 9. This CDR3 comprises 16 residues. DNA for the CDR3: TGTGCCAGCAGCGACGGACAGGGGGCGAGATGGTCACCCCTCCACTTT. This encodes CASSDGQGARWSPLHF.

The J gene is TRBJ1-6, the V gene TRBV4-3, with 10 bases matching TRBD1. CDR3 length: 17 amino acids. V shed 4 bases and J 7 bases; nucleotides not matched to a gene: 10. Germline V gives CDR1 LGHNA, CDR2 YSLEER. CDR3 DNA: TGCGCCAGCAGCCCCCAGGGGACGGGACAGGGGAATTCACCCCTCCACTTT. Translated: CASSPQGTGQGNSPLHF.

The gene calls are TRBV6-2 or TRBV6-3 and TRBJ2-5; D perhaps matches TRBD2 (6 bases). The CDR3 extends over 16 amino acids. Germline V gene lookup returns CDR1 MNHEY and CDR2 SVGEGT. V lost 5 bases, J lost 5 bases, and 21 bases lay in between. Here the CDR3 DNA reads TGTGCCAGCAGTCGGGGCTCTCTAGCGCCCGGGGAGACCCAGTACTTC. Translation gives CASSRGSLAPGETQYF.

The chain carries TRBV6-6 and TRBJ2-6, with TRBD1 matching over 11 bases. CDR1 is MNHNY, CDR2 SVGAGI, per germline (reference sequence). The CDR3 length is 16 residues. As DNA, the CDR3 is TGTGTTTCGGGACAGGGGGGTTACTCTGGGGCCAACGTCCTGACTTTC. Translated: CVSGQGGYSGANVLTF.

V and J are TRBV4-3 and TRBJ1-1; no definite D call. The CDR3 spans 15 residues. Germline CDR1 and CDR2: LGHNA and YSLEER. V was pared by 0 bases and J by 5 bases, with 13 bases between. Here the CDR3 reads CASSQDSTSGTEAFF. The DNA of the CDR3 is TGCGCCAGCAGCCAAGACAGCACTTCGGGAACTGAAGCTTTCTTT.

This clone was seen a few times. This chain connects TRBV19 to TRBJ2-1; D uncertain. The CDR3 is 20 amino acids. Germline CDR1 is LNHDA and CDR2 is SQIVND (reference sequence). Trimming took 3 bases from V and 0 from J, leaving 24 bases between them. The CDR3 region has the DNA TGTGCCAGTAGTATGGAGCTAGTCGGTCCCGAATTAAGCTCCTACAATGAGCAGTTCTTC. This codes for CASSMELVGPELSSYNEQFF.

The J gene is TRBJ1-2, the V gene TRBV7-3, with a possible D match to TRBD1 (6 bases). The CDR3 runs 15 residues. V was shortened by 5 bases and J by 3 bases, with 16 bases between the two germline ends. Germline values: CDR1 SGHTA, CDR2 FQGTGA. Here the CDR3 reads CASSLGAGVDYGYTF. The CDR3, as DNA: TGTGCCAGCAGCCTAGGAGCAGGGGTGGACTATGGCTACACCTTC.

There are a few counts of this clone. The chain carries TRBV7-2 and TRBJ2-2, with D possibly matching TRBD1 (6 bases). The V end lost 5 bases, the J end lost 3 bases, and 13 bases lay between the germline ends. This CDR3 comprises 15 residues. Per germline, CDR1 SGHTA and CDR2 FQGNSA. The CDR3 DNA sequence: TGTGCCAGCAGCCAGGGGCGGGTTGACACCGGGGAGCTGTTTTTT. Its protein is CASSQGRVDTGELFF. The whole variable domain, remainder taken from reference TRBV7-2 and TRBJ2-2, is GAGVSQSPSNKVTEKGKDVELRCDPISGHTALYWYRQSLGQGLEFLIYFQGNSAPDKSGLPSDRFSAERTGGSVSTLTIQRTQQEDSAVYLCASSQGRVDTGELFFGEGSRLTVL.

The gene calls are TRBV5-8 and TRBJ2-3; D is possibly TRBD2 (6 bases). The V and J ends lost 1 base and 3 bases respectively, with 27 bases between them. The CDR3 runs 20 residues. Germline assignment: CDR1 SGHTS and CDR2 YDEGEE. The CDR3 nucleotides are TGTGCCAGCAGCTTGAGTATCGCGGGGCGGATTTCAGGTGGTACAGATACGCAGTATTTT. This gives the protein CASSLSIAGRISGGTDTQYF.

CDR3 sequence: CATSRGGGGSEAFF. The CDR3, as DNA: TGTGCCACCAGCAGAGGTGGAGGGGGCTCTGAAGCTTTCTTT. The gene calls are TRBV15 and TRBJ1-1; 7 nucleotides agree with TRBD1. Germline assignment: CDR1 LNHNV and CDR2 YYDKDF (reference sequence). The CDR3 contains 14 residues. The V gene end was trimmed by 1 base and the J gene end by 6 bases; junction bases not matched to a gene: 5.

CDR3 sequence: CASSILRNQPQHF. The CDR3 region has the DNA TGTGCCAGTAGTATCCTTCGTAATCAGCCCCAGCATTTT. The chain has TRBV19 and TRBJ1-5, with D hard to call. The V gene's germline CDR1 is LNHDA and CDR2 SQIVND (reference sequence). V lost 3 bases, J lost 4 bases, and 7 bases lay in between. The CDR3 covers 13 residues.

The V and J genes are TRBV18 and TRBJ1-1, with D possibly being TRBD1 (5 bases). V lost 6 bases and J lost 0, with 11 bases in between. Germline V gene lookup returns CDR1 KGHSH and CDR2 LQKENI. The CDR3 extends over 14 amino acids. In nucleotides, the CDR3 is TGTGCCAGCTCCCCGGGGGGAGTGAACACTGAAGCTTTCTTT. Amino acids: CASSPGGVNTEAFF.

This clone was picked up one time. This chain connects TRBV28 to TRBJ1-2; possible D gene TRBD1, 6 bases. Trimming took off 4 bases at V and 5 bases at J, with 14 bases between the two ends. The germline gives CDR1 MDHEN, CDR2 SYDVKM. The length of the CDR3 is 14 residues. The CDR3 here is CASSYTGQGYGYTF. CDR3 nucleotides: TGTGCCAGCAGTTATACAGGGCAGGGTTATGGCTACACCTTC.

V and J are TRBV7-9 and TRBJ1-5; a weak D match, TRBD1 (6 bases). Trimming took off 6 bases at V and 7 bases at J, with 13 bases between the two ends. The germline CDR1 and CDR2 sequences are SEHNR and FQNEAQ (reference sequence). This CDR3 comprises 13 residues. For the CDR3, the DNA is TGTGCCAGCAGTTCGCAGGGGTTACAGCCCCAGCATTTT. It specifies CASSSQGLQPQHF.

The chain uses TRBV27 and TRBJ1-6; TRBD1 aligns across 10 bases. Germline lookup yields CDR1 MNHEY and CDR2 SMNVEV (reference sequence). Losses at the gene ends were 5 bases for V and 9 bases for J; bases not matched to a gene: 10. This CDR3 has 16 amino acids. The CDR3 region has the DNA TGTGCCAGCAGTCCCTGGGACAGGGGATTAGGTTCACCCCTCCACTTT. This encodes CASSPWDRGLGSPLHF.